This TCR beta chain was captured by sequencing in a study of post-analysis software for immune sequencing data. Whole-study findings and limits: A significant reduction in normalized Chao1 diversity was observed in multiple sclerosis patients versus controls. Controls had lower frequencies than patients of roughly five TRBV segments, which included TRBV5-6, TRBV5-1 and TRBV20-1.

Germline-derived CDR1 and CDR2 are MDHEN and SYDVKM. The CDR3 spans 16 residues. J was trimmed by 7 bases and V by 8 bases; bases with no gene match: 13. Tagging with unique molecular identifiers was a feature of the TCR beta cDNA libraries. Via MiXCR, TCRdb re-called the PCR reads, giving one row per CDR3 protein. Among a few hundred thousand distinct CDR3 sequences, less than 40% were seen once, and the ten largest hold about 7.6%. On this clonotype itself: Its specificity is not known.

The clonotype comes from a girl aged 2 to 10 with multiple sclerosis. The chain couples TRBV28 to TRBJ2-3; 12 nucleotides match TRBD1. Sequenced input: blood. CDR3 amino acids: CASVRLGTGGLNTQYF. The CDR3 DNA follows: TGTGCCAGCGTACGACTCGGGACAGGGGGCTTGAATACGCAGTATTTT.